This T cell receptor (beta chain) derives from a study of cytomegalovirus exposure and HLA in healthy donors. The PCR ran on 60 Vbeta and 13 Jbeta primers. Libraries were prepared by immunoSEQ multiplex PCR; TCRdb keeps only in-frame clonotypes and omits some of them. This sample yields 120,000 or so clones, of which about 68% are seen a single time; 3.5% to 4.5% belongs to the top ten. Notes on this clone: Its antigen remains unidentified.

Study-level points and caveats: According to an earlier analysis, most TCR beta V segments yielded productive rearrangements about 90% or about 30% of the time. A few chains tied to CMV proved CMV antigen-specific in vitro. Both high specificity and high sensitivity reportedly marked the classifier's diagnosis of cytomegalovirus status.

With 6 bases removed from V and 5 bases from J, the gap between germline ends came to 14 bases. Germline V gene data show CDR1 as MNHEY and CDR2 as SMNVEV (reference sequence). This CDR3 is built from 14 residues. The sequence was obtained from a man aged 40-49 years in good health and CMV-seropositive. Sequencing was carried out using PBMCs. This chain connects TRBV27 to TRBJ2-1; D possibly corresponds to TRBD2 (5 bases). The CDR3 DNA reads as TGTGCCAGCAGGCGCGGTAGCGAGCACAATGAGCAGTTCTTC. Protein product: CASRRGSEHNEQFF.